This T cell receptor beta chain was captured in a study of blood T cell repertoires in COVID-19. Using immunoSEQ multiplex PCR, the repertoire was profiled, and TCRdb retains in-frame clones only, with some absent. The table records about 400,000 clones, around nine tenths of them present only once. With 6 bases clipped from V and 3 bases from J, the junction kept 10 bases outside the gene matches. CDR1 is LNHDA, CDR2 SQIVND, per germline (reference sequence). There are 15 residues in the CDR3. V and J are TRBV19 and TRBJ2-7, with 8 bases identical to TRBD1. The receptor comes from a human donor in a cohort sampled during active COVID-19. Specimen: peripheral blood. The CDR3 sequence: CASSRFLGQDYEQYF. The CDR3 DNA is TGTGCCAGTAGCCGATTCCTGGGACAGGACTACGAGCAGTACTTC.